This T cell receptor beta chain was recorded in a study of cytotoxic CD8 clonotypes in ibrutinib-treated CLL (dated by TCRdb to about 2021). Looking at the study overall: The cohort had 11 relapsed/refractory and 15 treatment-naive patients; 17 to 18 were IGHV unmutated. Of the approximately 86 people in the trial, around 24 had longitudinal samples available. Every sample from remission and from progressive disease was obtained while the patients were still on ibrutinib. Cryopreserved peripheral blood mononuclear cells were obtained prior to treatment, at the time of response, and at either disease progression or sustained remission. Samples at response were collected after a median of 12 months of treatment, with a range of about 6 to 40 months. Responses were partial in roughly 24 patients and complete in 2; after median approximately 69 months follow-up, about 14 stayed in remission and around 12 progressed. Samples averaged roughly 260,000 productive templates and approximately 100,000 productive rearrangements.

In light of the paper, this sample's time point label describes: progressive disease on ibrutinib. For TCR beta library preparation, approximately 2 micrograms of genomic DNA were isolated from cryopreserved PBMCs. Longitudinal blood samples from CLL patients on ibrutinib monotherapy were analyzed using high-throughput TCR beta sequencing. The patients were enrolled in a single-center, open-label phase 2 trial of ibrutinib monotherapy. To note about this clone: Its target antigen remains unknown. No base quality information exists; no much larger clone differs at one position.

Study-level results and caveats: At baseline, clonality was higher than in age-matched healthy donors and showed a strong correlation with circulating CD8+ T-cell counts. An increase in clonality was observed at ibrutinib response, with clonality remaining stable during sustained remission and falling back toward baseline at progression. Sustained-remission and progressing patients did not have matched sampling times, and lymph node repertoires were not examined. Public clonotypes were rare and either contracted or stayed stable during treatment, and the rise in clonality at ibrutinib response reflected the expansion of private clonotypes.

Spanning cysteine to phenylalanine, the CDR3 consists of 14 amino acids. The read is trimmed to its CDR3 DNA, 42 bases read in frame from base 1. Sequences WNHNN (CDR1) and SYGVQD (CDR2) are obtained from the germline V gene (reference sequence). V is shortened by 4 bases, J by 5 bases, and the region joining them spans 12 bases. A MiSeq instrument was used for deep resolution sequencing, which targeted depths ranging from 1 in 1 million up to 1 in 200,000 T cells, with coverage averaging 10x for each clonotype. The immunoSEQ hsTCRB Kit was used to generate the TCR beta libraries. In the source study's methods: ImmunoSEQ Data Assistant and ImmunoSEQ Analyzer were used for data analysis, and V, D and J genes were assigned according to IMGT definitions. Clonality, which ranges from 0 to 1, was calculated as one minus the normalized Shannon entropy of productive rearrangement frequencies. Only overrepresented clonotypes making up at least 0.05% of the repertoire of each patient were included in the public clonotype analysis. About a dozen age-matched healthy donor repertoires from immuneACCESS served as clonality controls. TCRdb took this table from immuneACCESS and kept in-frame rearrangements with V and J called. Such tables lack part of the clones; where checked against another copy, unresolved V genes explain under half of the gap, and the rest is unexplained. Clone size and the V and J calls come from that table; the DNA yielded D and trimming. In this sample the table shows approximately 74,000 clones, around 84% of which occur a single time. 7.5% to 9.5% of the sample is taken by the ten largest.

This sequence originates from a human donor with chronic lymphocytic leukemia. The material was PBMCs, obtained at disease progression, from a patient treated with ibrutinib. The sequence joins TRBV10-1 to TRBJ1-5, with the D gene call left open. Read as DNA, the sequence is TGCGCCAGCAGTGGAGGGCCGGGAGATCAGCCCCAGCATTTT. Translated, it gives CASSGGPGDQPQHF.